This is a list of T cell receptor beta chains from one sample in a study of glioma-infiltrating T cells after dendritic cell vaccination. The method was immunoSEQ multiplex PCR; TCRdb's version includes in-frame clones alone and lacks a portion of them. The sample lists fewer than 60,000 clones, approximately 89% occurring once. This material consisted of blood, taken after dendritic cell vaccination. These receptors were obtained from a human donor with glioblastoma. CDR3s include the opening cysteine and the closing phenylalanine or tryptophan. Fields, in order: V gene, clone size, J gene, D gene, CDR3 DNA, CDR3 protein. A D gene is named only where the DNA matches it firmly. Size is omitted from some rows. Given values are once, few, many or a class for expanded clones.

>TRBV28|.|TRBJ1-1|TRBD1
TGTGCCAGCAGGGGGGTTGACTGGGACAGAAGAAACACTGAAGCTTTCTTT
CASRGVDWDRRNTEAFF
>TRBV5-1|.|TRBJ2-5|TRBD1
TGCGCCAGCAGCCGAGATAGGCCGGGACAGGGTATCCGGACCCAGTACTTC
CASSRDRPGQGIRTQYF
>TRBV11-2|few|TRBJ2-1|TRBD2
TGTGCCAGCAGCCGGGGGGTGCGGGGGGACGATGAGCAGTTCTTC
CASSRGVRGDDEQFF
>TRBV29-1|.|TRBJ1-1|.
TGCAGCGTGCAGAAGGGGGAAGGCACTGAAGCTTTCTTT
CSVQKGEGTEAFF
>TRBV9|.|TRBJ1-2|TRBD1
TGTGCCAGCAGCGAGGGACAGGGTGTTGGTGGCTACACCTTC
CASSEGQGVGGYTF
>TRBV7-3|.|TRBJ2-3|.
TGTGCCAGCAGCCCCCCTACGCTACCGGGGGTAGCAACAGATACGCAGTATTTT
CASSPPTLPGVATDTQYF
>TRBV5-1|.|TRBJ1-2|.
TGCGCCAGCAGCTTGGCCGGCGGGGGGGGCTATGGCTACACCTTC
CASSLAGGGGYGYTF
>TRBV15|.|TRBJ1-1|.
TGTGCCACCAGCAGAGAACAGGGCATCACTGAAGCTTTCTTT
CATSREQGITEAFF
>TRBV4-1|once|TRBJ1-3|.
TGCGCCAGCAGCCAAGATTTACTGATTGGAAACACCATATATTTT
CASSQDLLIGNTIYF
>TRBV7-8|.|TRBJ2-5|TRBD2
TGTGCCAGCAGGAGCGGGAGGGCCGGGGAGACCCAGTACTTC
CASRSGRAGETQYF
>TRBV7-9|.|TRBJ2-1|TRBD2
TGTGCCAGCAGCTTAGTACTCGGGACTAGCGATGAGCAGTTCTTC
CASSLVLGTSDEQFF
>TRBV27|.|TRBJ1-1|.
TGTGCCAGCAGTTGGACGGGGGATCTGAACACTGAAGCTTTCTTT
CASSWTGDLNTEAFF
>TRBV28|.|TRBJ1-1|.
TGTGCCACCACAAGTAGAGGAGGCGGCGTTGAAGCTTTCTTT
CATTSRGGGVEAFF
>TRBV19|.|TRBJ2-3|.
TGTGCCAGTAGTATCGCGTTCATCGATACGCAGTATTTT
CASSIAFIDTQYF
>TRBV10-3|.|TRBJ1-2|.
TGTGCCATACGCCGGGACAAGAGCTACACCTTC
CAIRRDKSYTF
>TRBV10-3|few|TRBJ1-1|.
TGTGCCATCAGTCGGACAGCGCAGAACACTGAAGCTTTCTTT
CAISRTAQNTEAFF
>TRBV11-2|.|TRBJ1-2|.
TGTGCCAGCAGCTTTGGGGCGGTCTATGGCTACACCTTC
CASSFGAVYGYTF
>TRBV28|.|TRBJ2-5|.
TGTGCCAGCAGTCGACACTCCAGGACAGTGAAGACCCAGTACTTC
CASSRHSRTVKTQYF
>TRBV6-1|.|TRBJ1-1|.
TGTGCCAGCAGTGGACAGCCGAACACTGAAGCTTTCTTT
CASSGQPNTEAFF
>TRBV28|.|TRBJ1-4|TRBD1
TGTGCCAGCAGTGGGACAGGAGTTAATGAAAAACTGTTTTTT
CASSGTGVNEKLFF
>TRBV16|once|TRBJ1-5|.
TGTGCCAGCAGCCAAAAATCAGGAATTCAGCCCCAGCATTTT
CASSQKSGIQPQHF
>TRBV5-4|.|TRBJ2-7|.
TGTGCCAGCAGCTTGGATATACGCGCCCGGCAGTACTTC
CASSLDIRARQYF
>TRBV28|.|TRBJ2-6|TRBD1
TGTGCCAGCAGACCTGGGACAGGGACTGGGGCCAACGTCCTGACTTTC
CASRPGTGTGANVLTF
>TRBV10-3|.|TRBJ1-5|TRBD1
TGTGCCACCAAACCAATGGACAGGACGGGGCAGCCCCAGCATTTT
CATKPMDRTGQPQHF
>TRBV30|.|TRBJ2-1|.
TGTGCCTGGAGTACCCAGGGCGATGAGCAGTTCTTC
CAWSTQGDEQFF
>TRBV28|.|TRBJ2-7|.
TGTGCCAGCAGTTTAGGAGCCTACGAGCAGTACTTC
CASSLGAYEQYF
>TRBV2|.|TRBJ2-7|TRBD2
TGTGCCAGCAGTGAAGCGCTGGGACTAGTCTTCGAGCAGTACTTC
CASSEALGLVFEQYF
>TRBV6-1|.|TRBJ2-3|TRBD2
TGTGCCAGCAGCGTGCGGGAGCGTATCACAGATACGCAGTATTTT
CASSVRERITDTQYF
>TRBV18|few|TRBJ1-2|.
TGTGCCAGCTCACCAGGTTCCCCCAGGGAACGAGGTGGCTACACCTTC
CASSPGSPRERGGYTF
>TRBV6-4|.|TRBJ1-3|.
TGTGCCAGGACACGGGAAGACGAGAGTGGAAACACCATATATTTT
CARTREDESGNTIYF
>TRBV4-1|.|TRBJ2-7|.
TGCGCCAGCAGCCAAGTTTCTAACCAAGGCGGACAGTACTTC
CASSQVSNQGGQYF
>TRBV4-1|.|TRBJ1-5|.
TGCGCCAGCAGCCAAGATCGGTACGAGAGAGGCAATCAGCCCCAGCATTTT
CASSQDRYERGNQPQHF
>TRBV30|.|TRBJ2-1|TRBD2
TGTGCCTGGAGTGTAGGACTAGCGCCAGGGGATGAGCAGTTCTTC
CAWSVGLAPGDEQFF
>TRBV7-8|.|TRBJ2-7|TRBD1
TGTGCCAGCAGCAGGGGGCCCGCCTACGAGCAGTACTTC
CASSRGPAYEQYF
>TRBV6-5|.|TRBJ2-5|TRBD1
TGTGCCAGCAGTTACCGAGTGGGGACAGGGGTTGGGACCCAGTACTTC
CASSYRVGTGVGTQYF
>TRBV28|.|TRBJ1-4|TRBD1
TGTGCCAGCAGTTTCCAGGGGACAGTTGGAAAACTGTTTTTT
CASSFQGTVGKLFF
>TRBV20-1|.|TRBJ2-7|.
TGCAGTGCTACCCGGGACTACGAGCAGTACTTC
CSATRDYEQYF
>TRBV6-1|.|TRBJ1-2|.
TGTGCCAGCAGTGAAGCAGGATCGGACAGCTATGGCTACACCTTC
CASSEAGSDSYGYTF
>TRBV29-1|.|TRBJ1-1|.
TGCAGCGGGCAGGAGGAAGTGAACACTGAAGCTTTCTTT
CSGQEEVNTEAFF
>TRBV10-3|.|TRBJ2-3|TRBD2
TGTGCCATCAATCAGCTAGCGGACGATACGCAGTATTTT
CAINQLADDTQYF
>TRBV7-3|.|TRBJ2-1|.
TGTGCCAGCAGCCCAGGGACTGCCAAATCCTACAATGAGCAGTTCTTC
CASSPGTAKSYNEQFF
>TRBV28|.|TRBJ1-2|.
TGTGCCAGCAGTTTGATCCTGGACGGGGGGATCGGCTATGGCTACACCTTC
CASSLILDGGIGYGYTF
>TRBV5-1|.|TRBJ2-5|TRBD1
TGCGCCAGCAGTTTACCTGCCGGGGACAGGGAGGAGACCCAGTACTTC
CASSLPAGDREETQYF
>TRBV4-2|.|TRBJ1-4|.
TGTGCCAGCAGCCAAGCCTGGGCAGGGGAAAAACTGTTTTTT
CASSQAWAGEKLFF
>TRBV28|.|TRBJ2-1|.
TGTGCCAGCAGTCTAGCAAATGAGCAGTTCTTC
CASSLANEQFF
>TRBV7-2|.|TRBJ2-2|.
TGTGCCAGCAGCCCCCAGGGCAGAACTAACACCGGGGAGCTGTTTTTT
CASSPQGRTNTGELFF
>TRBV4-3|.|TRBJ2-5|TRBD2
TGCGCTAGCAGCCAAGAGAGGAGCGGGATTGAGACCCAGTACTTC
CASSQERSGIETQYF
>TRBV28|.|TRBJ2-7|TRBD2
TGTGCCAGCAGTTCTATAGCGGGAGGGCCCGTTTACGAGCAGTACTTC
CASSSIAGGPVYEQYF
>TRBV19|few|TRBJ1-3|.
TGTGCCAGTAGAAGCGACCCCAGCTCTGGAAACACCATATATTTT
CASRSDPSSGNTIYF
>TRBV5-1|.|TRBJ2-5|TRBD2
TGCGCCAGCAGCACTGGAGGGGGACTAGCGGAAGAGACCCAGTACTTC
CASSTGGGLAEETQYF
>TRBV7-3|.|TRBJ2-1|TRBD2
TGTGCCAGCAGCGCCTTAGCGGGAGTTGGCAATGAGCAGTTCTTC
CASSALAGVGNEQFF
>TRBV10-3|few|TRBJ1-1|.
TGTGCCATCAGTGAGAACGCAGGGGCGATGAACACTGAAGCTTTCTTT
CAISENAGAMNTEAFF